Sequencing of this TCR beta chain was carried out in a study of blood T cells in healthy people across ages. Using a J-beta primer mix together with a sample-barcoded 5' primer, a second PCR was run for 7 to 11 cycles. From each sample, at least 2.5 million paired-end reads containing CDR3 were obtained. TCRdb used MiXCR to reprocess the 5' RACE reads, holding one entry per CDR3 protein. Of 750,000 to 950,000 distinct CDR3 sequences detected, about 55% appear once; the ten largest clones hold approximately 41%. With respect to this clonotype: Its antigen is currently unknown.

Samples each had at least 5.5 micrograms of total RNA extracted. Overall study results and limits: There was a strong correlation between TCR beta diversity and naive T cell percentage. Higher diversity and more naive CD4+ cells were features of long-lived donors, compared to aged donors.

Per the germline V gene, CDR1 is LGHDT and CDR2 is YNNKEL (reference sequence). The CDR3 runs to 15 residues. The V and J ends lost 5 bases and 5 bases respectively, with 18 bases between them. The clonotype was recovered from an elderly man in good health. The sample was blood. V gene TRBV3-1 combines with J gene TRBJ1-2; D unclear. The CDR3 protein is CASSGRTSRRYGYTF. In DNA, the CDR3 is TGTGCCAGCAGCGGCAGGACCAGCCGTCGTTATGGCTACACCTTC.